This entry concerns a single TCR beta chain. Its antigen is unknown. This sample is part of a study of chemoradiotherapy in HPV16-positive cancers. Whole-study context: Two HPV16-positive patients' cells yielded candidate HPV-specific clones and common motifs. General study findings and limits: HPV-responsive T-cell expansion during chemoradiotherapy was linked to improved recurrence-free survival in HPV16-positive patients. Non-HPV-specific T cells did not expand in tumors during treatment, whereas candidate HPV-specific clones and E7-related motifs did.

Repertoires were sampled repeatedly during chemoradiotherapy. Clones were read by immunoSEQ multiplex PCR, and TCRdb kept only the in-frame ones, dropping some. In the table there are 6,000 or so clones, 55% to 80% of which are singletons. CDR3 length: 13 amino acids. Germline CDR1 reads LNHDA; CDR2 reads SQIVND (reference sequence). V lost 1 base and J lost 6, with 9 bases in between. This TCR derives from a human donor with HPV-associated anogenital cancer. The sample here was taken from a patient who underwent chemoradiotherapy. The rearrangement links TRBV19 to TRBJ1-1; D call uncertain. CDR3 nucleotides: TGTGCCAGTAGTATAGCGTCGGCAGCTGAAGCTTTCTTT. It yields the protein CASSIASAAEAFF.